This passage covers 31 T cell receptor beta chains from one sample sequenced in a study of shared clonotypes between healthy human individuals. This table comes from immunoSEQ multiplex PCR, and its TCRdb copy is limited to in-frame clones, with some not included. The sample has 2 million to 2.5 million clones, about 95% seen once. Naive CD8 cells lacked CD45RO and underwent positive selection for CCR7, leaving out terminally differentiated effector memory CD45RA+ cells. The sample was naive CD8+ T cells sorted from blood. These receptors came from a man aged 18 to 30 in good health.

The chain joins TRBV13 to TRBJ2-5; TRBD2 is a possible D gene (7 bases). The CDR3 is made up of 14 amino acids. Trimming pared 5 bases from V and 5 bases from J, leaving 15 bases between. Per germline, CDR1 PRHDT and CDR2 FYEKMQ (reference sequence). Here the CDR3 reads CASSEGGPEETQYF. The CDR3 coding sequence is TGTGCCAGCAGCGAGGGGGGGCCTGAGGAGACCCAGTACTTC.

This chain links TRBV7-2 with TRBJ2-7; D is possibly TRBD1 or TRBD2 (5 bases each). This CDR3 contains 13 residues. V was pared by 5 bases and J by 4 bases, with 12 bases between. Germline V gene data show CDR1 as SGHTA and CDR2 as FQGNSA. The DNA of the CDR3 is TGTGCCAGCAGCCACTCGGGGCCTTACGAGCAGTACTTC. Its translation is CASSHSGPYEQYF. The full variable domain, with the rest looked up from reference TRBV7-2 and TRBJ2-7, is GAGVSQSPSNKVTEKGKDVELRCDPISGHTALYWYRQSLGQGLEFLIYFQGNSAPDKSGLPSDRFSAERTGGSVSTLTIQRTQQEDSAVYLCASSHSGPYEQYFGPGTRLTVT.

This chain uses TRBV9 with TRBJ2-3; 7 bases are a match to TRBD1. The CDR3 covers 17 residues. CDR1 and CDR2 from the germline V gene are SGDLS and YYNGEE. V lost 0 bases to trimming and J lost 4 bases; unmatched junction nucleotides: 11. The CDR3 coding sequence is TGTGCCAGCAGCGTAGAGGGTTGGGACAGTGCAGCAGATACGCAGTATTTT. Protein sequence: CASSVEGWDSAADTQYF.

The V gene is TRBV12-5, the J gene TRBJ1-5, with a weak D call TRBD1 (5 bases). This CDR3 contains 15 residues. Germline loops: CDR1 LGHNT, CDR2 FRNRAP. V was trimmed by 1 base and J by 7 bases, leaving 14 bases between them. In DNA form, the CDR3 reads TGTGCTAGTGGTTTGGATCAGGGTTATGGGCAGCCCCAGCATTTT. It encodes CASGLDQGYGQPQHF.

The rearrangement joins TRBV5-6 to TRBJ2-1; 7 bases agree with TRBD1. The V gene end was trimmed by 4 bases and the J gene end by 7 bases; junction bases not matched to a gene: 11. The germline V gene encodes CDR1 SGHDT and CDR2 YYEEEE. CDR3 length: 15 residues. The CDR3 protein is CASSPGQRTWNEQFF. For the CDR3, the DNA is TGTGCCAGCAGCCCGGGACAGAGGACGTGGAATGAGCAGTTCTTC.

The chain is built from TRBV28 and TRBJ1-4; D remains unclear. V lost 3 bases, J lost 2 bases, and 10 bases lay in between. The CDR3 consists of 15 residues. In germline, CDR1 is MDHEN, CDR2 SYDVKM. The CDR3, as DNA: TGTGCCAGCAGTTTTTCTTCGGCTACTAATGAAAAACTGTTTTTT. Encoded protein: CASSFSSATNEKLFF. Filled out from reference TRBV28 and TRBJ1-4, the complete variable domain reads DVKVTQSSRYLVKRTGEKVFLECVQDMDHENMFWYRQDPGLGLRLIYFSYDVKMKEKGDIPEGYSVSREKKERFSLILESASTNQTSMYLCASSFSSATNEKLFFGSGTQLSVL.

The chain carries TRBV6-1 and TRBJ2-7; perhaps D is TRBD1 or TRBD2 (5 bases each). Germline CDR1 and CDR2: MNHNS and SASEGT. CDR3 length: 14 residues. V was trimmed by 5 bases and J by 3 bases, leaving 14 bases between them. CDR3 nucleotide sequence: TGTGCCAGCAGTTCGGGACCGAACCTCTACGAGCAGTACTTC. Its translation is CASSSGPNLYEQYF.

The chain uses TRBV9 and TRBJ1-3; no reliable D call. The CDR3 covers 15 residues. The germline CDR1 and CDR2 sequences are SGDLS and YYNGEE. V was shortened by 0 bases and J by 2 bases, with 9 bases between the two germline ends. Here the CDR3 DNA reads TGTGCCAGCAGCGTAGAAATAGGACCTGGAAACACCATATATTTT. This translates into CASSVEIGPGNTIYF.

V usage is TRBV6-5 and J usage is TRBJ1-1; tentatively, D is TRBD1 (6 bases). The V end lost 6 bases, the J end lost 4 bases, and 15 bases lay between the germline ends. The CDR3 runs 14 residues. In germline, CDR1 is MNHEY, CDR2 SVGAGI. CDR3 sequence reads: CASSLTQGSTEAFF. Here the CDR3 DNA reads TGTGCCAGCAGCCTAACACAGGGTTCCACTGAAGCTTTCTTT.

Regarding this clone: Relative to the germline gene, one junction end is altered; a read error may explain this. This CDR3 is CASSLALGTGELFF. DNA for the CDR3: TGTGCTAGCAGCTTAGCGTTAGGCACCGGGGAGCTGTTTTTT. The V gene is TRBV7-7, the J gene TRBJ2-2; D is perhaps TRBD2 (5 bases). Germline V gene data show CDR1 as SSHAT and CDR2 as FNYEAQ (reference sequence). The CDR3 sequence is 14 residues long. The full variable domain, its missing parts supplied by reference TRBV7-7 and TRBJ2-2, is GAGVSQSPRYKVTKRGQDVTLRCDPISSHATLYWYQQALGQGPEFLTYFNYEAQPDKSGLPSDRFSAERPEGSISTLTIQRTEQRDSAMYRCASSLALGTGELFFGEGSRLTVL.

The V call is TRBV29-1, the J call TRBJ2-7; D gene unclear. The germline V and J ends were trimmed by 2 bases and 2 bases, with 7 bases remaining between them. The germline gives CDR1 SQVTM, CDR2 ANQGSEA. The CDR3 spans 12 residues. The CDR3 is CSVETSTYEQYF. The CDR3 DNA reads TGCAGCGTTGAAACGTCCACCTACGAGCAGTACTTC.

V usage is TRBV5-4 and J usage is TRBJ2-7; the D gene is possibly TRBD2 (6 bases). The CDR3 has 14 amino acids. The V gene lost 0 bases and the J gene lost 3 bases, with 10 bases spanning the gap. Germline CDR1 reads SGHNT; CDR2 reads YYREEE (reference sequence). The CDR3 sequence is CASSLERAIYEQYF. The CDR3 DNA reads as TGTGCCAGCAGCTTGGAGCGGGCGATCTACGAGCAGTACTTC.

As concerns this clone: This sample includes further DNA sequences coding for the same CDR3. The chain has TRBV4-1 and TRBJ2-7; tentatively, D is TRBD1 (5 bases). This CDR3 spans 13 amino acids. CDR1 is MGHRA, CDR2 YSYEKL, per germline. V was trimmed by 0 bases and J by 3 bases, leaving 6 bases between them. This CDR3 reads CASSQDDSYEQYF. CDR3 coding DNA: TGCGCCAGCAGCCAAGATGACAGCTACGAGCAGTACTTC.

This chain joins TRBV7-8 and TRBJ1-1; the D gene is possibly TRBD1 (6 bases). This CDR3 region has 14 residues. V lost 4 bases, J lost 5 bases, and 14 bases lay in between. CDR1 and CDR2 (germline): SGHVS, FQNEAQ. CDR3: CASSSTLGATEAFF. The CDR3, as DNA: TGTGCCAGCAGCTCGACCCTGGGGGCTACTGAAGCTTTCTTT.

The chain is built from TRBV7-9 and TRBJ2-7; TRBD2 matches 11 bases. Germline CDR1 and CDR2: SEHNR and FQNEAQ (reference sequence). With V trimmed by 5 bases and J by 0 bases, 9 bases remained unmatched. The CDR3 length is 17 residues. Written as DNA, the CDR3 is TGTGCCAGCAGCGCAGTCGCGGGGACTAGCGGCTCCTACGAGCAGTACTTC. Translating gives CASSAVAGTSGSYEQYF.

DNA of the CDR3: TGCGCCAGCAGCGGGGGCCTGAACTATGGCTACACCTTC. Translated: CASSGGLNYGYTF. The chain couples TRBV5-1 to TRBJ1-2; D possibly corresponds to TRBD1 (6 bases). The CDR3 has 13 amino acids. Germline lookup yields CDR1 SGHRS and CDR2 YFSETQ. V lost 4 bases and J 2 bases, leaving 9 bases between the germline ends.

The V gene is TRBV5-5, the J gene TRBJ2-7; perhaps D is TRBD1 or TRBD2 (5 bases each). Germline assignment: CDR1 SGHKS and CDR2 YYEKEE (reference sequence). V was trimmed by 4 bases and J by 5 bases, leaving 13 bases between them. The CDR3 length is 13 residues. CDR3 loop: CASSPFVGDEQYF. DNA for the CDR3: TGTGCCAGCAGCCCTTTTGTGGGGGACGAGCAGTACTTC.

The sample holds one count of this clone. Other DNA sequences of this sample code for an identical CDR3. The V and J genes are TRBV20-1 and TRBJ2-3; D perhaps matches TRBD2 (6 bases). The V end was cut by 6 bases, the J end by 6 bases, with 10 bases between. The CDR3 has 11 residues. Per the germline V gene, CDR1 is DFQATT and CDR2 is SNEGSKA (reference sequence). The CDR3 bases are TGCAGTGCCCGACTAGAGGATACGCAGTATTTT. Its translation is CSARLEDTQYF.

CDR3 loop: CASSLKWSLYEKLFF. CDR3 nucleotide sequence: TGTGCCAGCAGCTTAAAGTGGTCCCTTTATGAAAAACTGTTTTTT. This chain links TRBV7-6 with TRBJ1-4, with D unclear. CDR3 length: 15 residues. Trimming stripped 2 bases from V and 6 bases from J, with 13 bases between. Germline loops: CDR1 SGHVS, CDR2 FNYEAQ.

V gene TRBV7-8 combines with J gene TRBJ2-5; unclear D gene. Germline assignment: CDR1 SGHVS and CDR2 FQNEAQ. The CDR3 is 13 residues long. Deletions cut 2 bases from V and 3 bases from J, with 7 bases between. The CDR3 loop is CASSLWAEETQYF. DNA for the CDR3: TGTGCCAGCAGCTTATGGGCTGAAGAGACCCAGTACTTC.

The chain employs TRBV15 and TRBJ1-1; unclear D gene. The CDR3 totals 15 residues. Trimming cost V 6 bases and J 1 base, with 15 bases left between them. Germline values: CDR1 LNHNV, CDR2 YYDKDF (reference sequence). CDR3 sequence reads: CATSQPQEGNTEAFF. The CDR3 DNA is TGTGCCACCAGTCAACCCCAGGAAGGGAACACTGAAGCTTTCTTT.

To note about this clone: At the DNA level, this CDR3 is encoded by other sequences in the same sample as well. The chain uses TRBV9 and TRBJ2-7, with D perhaps given as TRBD1 or TRBD2 (5 bases each). The CDR3 is 13 amino acids. V was cut by 0 bases and J by 4 bases, with 8 bases left in between. Looked up from germline, CDR1 is SGDLS and CDR2 is YYNGEE. CDR3 bases: TGTGCCAGCAGCGTAGTAGAGGGGTACGAGCAGTACTTC. It is translated as CASSVVEGYEQYF.

V gene TRBV14 combines with J gene TRBJ1-6; weak D call: TRBD1 (6 bases). The CDR3 is 15 amino acids. Germline lookup yields CDR1 SGHDN and CDR2 FVKESK. Trimming shortened V by 3 bases and J by 10 bases, and 16 bases separated the two germline ends. For the CDR3, the DNA is TGTGCCAGCAGCCATTCACAGGGAGTCGGGTCACCCCTCCACTTT. Encoded protein: CASSHSQGVGSPLHF. The whole variable domain, remainder taken from reference TRBV14 and TRBJ1-6, is EAGVTQFPSHSVIEKGQTVTLRCDPISGHDNLYWYRRVMGKEIKFLLHFVKESKQDESGMPNNRFLAERTGGTYSTLKVQPAELEDSGVYFCASSHSQGVGSPLHFGNGTRLTVT.

The gene calls are TRBV9 and TRBJ2-3, with D perhaps matching TRBD1 (5 bases). CDR3 size: 17 residues. Trimming pared 4 bases from V and 2 bases from J, leaving 20 bases between. Per the germline V gene, CDR1 is SGDLS and CDR2 is YYNGEE. The chain's CDR3 is CASSTPVRDRLTDTQYF. As DNA, the CDR3 is TGTGCCAGCAGCACCCCGGTCCGAGACAGACTCACAGATACGCAGTATTTT.

V and J are TRBV7-2 and TRBJ2-7, with D hard to call. Germline assignment: CDR1 SGHTA and CDR2 FQGNSA. Trimming pared 2 bases from V and 2 bases from J, leaving 10 bases between. The CDR3 spans 14 residues. In DNA, the CDR3 is TGTGCCAGCAGCTTAAATCCCCGAACCTACGAGCAGTACTTC. Protein sequence: CASSLNPRTYEQYF.

This sequence joins TRBV4-3 and TRBJ1-4; D gene unclear. Germline V gene data show CDR1 as LGHNA and CDR2 as YSLEER. The CDR3 runs to 15 residues. Trimming took 0 bases from V and 6 from J, leaving 11 bases between them. CDR3 DNA sequence: TGCGCCAGCAGCCAAGAAGGTCAGTCAGATGAAAAACTGTTTTTT. It specifies CASSQEGQSDEKLFF.

The chain is built from TRBV2 and TRBJ2-7, with TRBD1 as a possible D gene (5 bases). The CDR3 sequence is 15 residues long. V lost 1 base to trimming and J lost 1 base, with 11 bases between them. Germline V gene sequence: CDR1 SNHLY, CDR2 FYNNEI. The CDR3 nucleotides read TGTGCCAGCAGTGAAGAGGCAGGGTCATCCTACGAGCAGTACTTC. Amino acid sequence: CASSEEAGSSYEQYF.

The chain joins TRBV30 to TRBJ2-3, with D unresolved. The CDR3 is 15 amino acids. Germline lookup yields CDR1 GTSNPN and CDR2 SVGIG (reference sequence). V gave up 0 bases and J gave up 0 bases, with 10 bases separating them. The CDR3 here is CAWSVLTVSTDTQYF. DNA for the CDR3: TGTGCCTGGAGTGTACTGACGGTTAGCACAGATACGCAGTATTTT.

The chain employs TRBV11-3 and TRBJ2-5; D remains unclear. The CDR3 totals 13 residues. The V end lost 0 bases, the J end lost 5 bases, and 7 bases lay between the germline ends. CDR1 and CDR2 from the germline V gene are SGHNT and YENEEA. CDR3 region: CASSLEWSETQYF. The CDR3 DNA reads as TGTGCCAGCAGCTTAGAGTGGTCGGAGACCCAGTACTTC.

The rearrangement uses TRBV7-9 and TRBJ2-5; TRBD1 aligns across 7 bases. Germline V gene data show CDR1 as SEHNR and CDR2 as FQNEAQ (reference sequence). The J segment lost 2 bases and the V segment lost 4 bases, leaving 7 bases of the junction unmatched. The CDR3 loop spans 15 amino acids. The chain's CDR3 is CASSSGQATQETQYF. The CDR3 DNA reads as TGTGCCAGCAGCTCCGGACAGGCGACTCAAGAGACCCAGTACTTC. The variable domain in full, with the rest retrieved from reference TRBV7-9 and TRBJ2-5, is DTGVSQNPRHKITKRGQNVTFRCDPISEHNRLYWYRQTLGQGPEFLTYFQNEAQLEKSRLLSDRFSAERPKGSFSTLEIQRTEQGDSAMYLCASSSGQATQETQYFGPGTRLLVL.

The chain links TRBV5-1 to TRBJ2-3, with D perhaps matching TRBD1 (5 bases). This CDR3 has 16 amino acids. Trimming shortened V by 3 bases and J by 3 bases, and 17 bases separated the two germline ends. CDR1 and CDR2 from the germline V gene are SGHRS and YFSETQ. The CDR3 nucleotides read TGCGCCAGCAGCTGGACACATCCCCGAAGGACAGATACGCAGTATTTT. Its translation: CASSWTHPRRTDTQYF. Based on the CDR3 plus reference TRBV5-1 and TRBJ2-3, the full variable domain is KAGVTQTPRYLIKTRGQQVTLSCSPISGHRSVSWYQQTPGQGLQFLFEYFSETQRNKGNFPGRFSGRQFSNSRSEMNVSTLELGDSALYLCASSWTHPRRTDTQYFGPGTRLTVL.